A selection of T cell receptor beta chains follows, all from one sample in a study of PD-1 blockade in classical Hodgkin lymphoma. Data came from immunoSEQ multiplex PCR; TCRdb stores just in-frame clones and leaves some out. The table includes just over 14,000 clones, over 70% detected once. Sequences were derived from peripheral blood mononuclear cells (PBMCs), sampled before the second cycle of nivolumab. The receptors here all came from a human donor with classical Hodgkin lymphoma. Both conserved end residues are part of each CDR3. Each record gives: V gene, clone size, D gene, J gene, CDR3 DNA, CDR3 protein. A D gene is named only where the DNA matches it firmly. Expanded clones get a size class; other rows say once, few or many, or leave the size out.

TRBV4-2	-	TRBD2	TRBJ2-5	TGTGCCAGCAGCCCGGGACTAGCACAGACCCAGTACTTC	CASSPGLAQTQYF
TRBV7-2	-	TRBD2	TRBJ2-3	TGTGCCAGCAGCTTAGCACTAGCGGGGACAGATACGCAGTATTTT	CASSLALAGTDTQYF
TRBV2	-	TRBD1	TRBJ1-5	TGTGCCAGCAGTGGGGGGACAGGGAAAGGGCAGCCCCAGCATTTT	CASSGGTGKGQPQHF
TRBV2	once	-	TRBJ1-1	TGTGCCAGCAGTGAATTACCGGGGGGGGAGACTGAAGCTTTCTTT	CASSELPGGETEAFF
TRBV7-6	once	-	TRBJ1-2	TGTGCCAGCAGCCCATCTGTCGGGGACTACTTTTACACCTTC	CASSPSVGDYFYTF
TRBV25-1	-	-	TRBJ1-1	TGTGCCAGCACCCATGGGGACATGAACACTGAAGCTTTCTTT	CASTHGDMNTEAFF
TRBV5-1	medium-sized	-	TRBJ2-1	TGCGCCAGCAGCACGTGGACGGTGAACAATGAGCAGTTCTTC	CASSTWTVNNEQFF
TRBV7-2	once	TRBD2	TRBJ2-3	TGTGCCAGCAGCTACACTAGCGGGGTCACAGATACGCAGTATTTT	CASSYTSGVTDTQYF
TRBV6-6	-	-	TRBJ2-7	TGTGCCAGCAGTTACGAGGGCGGCTCCTACGAGCAGTACTTC	CASSYEGGSYEQYF
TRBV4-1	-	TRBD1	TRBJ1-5	TGCGCCAGCAGCTCGGACAGGGGGCTCTATCAGCCCCAGCATTTT	CASSSDRGLYQPQHF
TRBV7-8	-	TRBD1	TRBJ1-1	TGTGCCAGCAGCTTATACGCAGGGGGTGGCACTGAAGCTTTCTTT	CASSLYAGGGTEAFF
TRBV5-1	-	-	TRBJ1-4	TGCGCCAGCAGACCACAGGGAGCAACTAATGAAAAACTGTTTTTT	CASRPQGATNEKLFF
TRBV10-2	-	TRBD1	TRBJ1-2	TGCGCCAGCAGTGAGTCGGGACAGGGGGCGCGAGGCTACACCTTC	CASSESGQGARGYTF
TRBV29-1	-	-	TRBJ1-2	TGCAGCGTTGAAGATCAAATTTCAGGGGCCGGTGGCTACACCTTC	CSVEDQISGAGGYTF
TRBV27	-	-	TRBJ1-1	TGTGCCGTAAATGCGCGAAAACGGGTGATAGTAAACACTGAAGCTTTCTTT	CAVNARKRVIVNTEAFF
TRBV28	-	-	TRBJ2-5	TGTGCCAGCAGTTTAGTAGGAGAGACCCAGTACTTC	CASSLVGETQYF
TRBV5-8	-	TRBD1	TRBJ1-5	TGTGCCAGCAGCTTAGAACAGGGGGCTGATCAGCCCCAGCATTTT	CASSLEQGADQPQHF
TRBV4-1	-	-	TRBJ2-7	TGCGCCAGCAGCCAAGAGGTCGGGAAGGGGACCTACGAGCAGTACTTC	CASSQEVGKGTYEQYF
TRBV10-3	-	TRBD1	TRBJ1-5	TGTGCCAATCAGGGGGCGAGCAATCAGCCCCAGCATTTT	CANQGASNQPQHF